This T cell receptor beta chain was observed in a study of T cell repertoires in cytomegalovirus infection. Study information: Recently identified HLA-C-restricted and well-studied HLA-B-restricted CMV epitopes were used. Both CMV infection and a matching HLA type were indicated by public TCR beta signatures.

Whole-study results and caveats: There were carriers of CMV plus the relevant HLA, and cumulative public TCR beta family frequency identified them. HLA-C-restricted CMV clonotypes gave the most frequent clonotype in two of eight donors.

This clonotype was counted between two and nine times. Antigen: not known. V dropped 7 bases and J dropped 0 bases, with 14 bases sitting between them. Germline V CDR1 and CDR2: SEHNR, FQNEAQ (reference sequence). This CDR3 spans 15 amino acids. In TCRdb, the reads were re-called with MiXCR into one record per CDR3 protein. The sample holds 75,000 to 100,000 distinct CDR3 sequences; approximately 30% are singletons and the top ten take more than 70%. Sequencing was performed on CD8+ T cells from cultured PBMCs, taken from culture after CMV antigen stimulation. This receptor was identified in a human donor in good health (CMV status not recorded). Some clones in this sample may be carry-over from other donors' samples. This chain links TRBV7-9 with TRBJ2-3; weak D call: TRBD1 (5 bases). The CDR3, as DNA: TGTGCCAGCACCAACCAAGGGGCTAGCACAGATACGCAGTATTTT. Translation: CASTNQGASTDTQYF.